Listed below are T cell receptor beta chains from one sample, sequenced in a study of blood T cell repertoires in COVID-19. Here immunoSEQ multiplex PCR was the method, and the copy in TCRdb shows in-frame clones only, minus some. The repertoire includes roughly 220,000 clones, roughly 83% of them detected once, and about 1.3% sits in the top ten. The sequenced material came from PBMCs or T cells enriched from blood (not recorded which). All receptors come from a woman between 35 and 50 years old with acute COVID-19. CDR3s include the opening cysteine and the closing phenylalanine or tryptophan. D genes are given only for firm matches. Clone size is shown for a subset of rows, as once, few, many or a class of expanded clone.

D gene	clone size	V gene	J gene	CDR3 protein	CDR3 DNA
TRBD1	NA	TRBV7-2	TRBJ2-1	CASSPGQVHEQFF	TGTGCCAGCAGCCCCGGACAGGTCCATGAGCAGTTCTTC
TRBD1	NA	TRBV10-3	TRBJ1-3	CAISERQGAKGNTIYF	TGTGCCATCAGTGAGCGGCAGGGGGCGAAAGGAAACACCATATATTTT
NA	NA	TRBV4-1	TRBJ2-1	CASSQGGPPSYNEQFF	TGCGCCAGCAGCCAGGGGGGGCCACCCTCCTACAATGAGCAGTTCTTC
TRBD1	once	TRBV27	TRBJ1-1	CASSLRFYRGNTEAFF	TGTGCCAGCAGTTTACGATTTTACAGGGGGAACACTGAAGCTTTCTTT
NA	NA	TRBV5-1	TRBJ2-5	CASSLEGLKTQYF	TGCGCCAGCAGCTTGGAGGGGTTAAAGACCCAGTACTTC
NA	NA	TRBV4-1	TRBJ1-5	CASSQVERNQPQHF	TGCGCCAGCAGCCAAGTGGAGAGGAATCAGCCCCAGCATTTT
NA	once	TRBV29-1	TRBJ1-4	CSVSWGGREKLFF	TGCAGCGTAAGCTGGGGAGGGCGCGAAAAACTGTTTTTT
TRBD2	NA	TRBV6-2/TRBV6-3	TRBJ2-2	CASSRGPGLGLIRGTGELFF	TGTGCCAGCAGTCGTGGACCGGGACTAGGGCTTATCCGTGGGACCGGGGAGCTGTTTTTT
NA	NA	TRBV5-1	TRBJ2-3	CASSPDSPTDTQYF	TGCGCCAGCAGCCCAGACAGCCCTACAGATACGCAGTATTTT
TRBD1	NA	TRBV7-8	TRBJ2-7	CASSSPGTGIEQYF	TGTGCCAGCAGCTCTCCCGGGACAGGAATCGAGCAGTACTTC
NA	many	TRBV12-3/TRBV12-4	TRBJ1-1	CASSLTGNTEAFF	TGTGCCAGCAGTTTAACAGGGAACACTGAAGCTTTCTTT
NA	NA	TRBV25-1	TRBJ2-1	CASSPRELGNEQFF	TGTGCCAGCAGTCCCCGGGAGCTAGGCAATGAGCAGTTCTTC
TRBD2	NA	TRBV11-3	TRBJ2-5	CASSGLAGPVQETQYF	TGTGCCAGCAGTGGGCTAGCGGGGCCTGTCCAAGAGACCCAGTACTTC
NA	NA	TRBV7-3	TRBJ2-3	CASSLMGGPLFTDTQYF	TGTGCCAGCAGCTTGATGGGGGGACCGCTTTTCACAGATACGCAGTATTTT
TRBD2	NA	TRBV4-2	TRBJ2-7	CASSQVGPSGREQYF	TGTGCCAGCAGCCAAGTTGGGCCTAGCGGGAGGGAGCAGTACTTC
NA	NA	TRBV12-3/TRBV12-4	TRBJ1-3	CAGRGSGNTIYF	TGTGCTGGGAGGGGCTCTGGAAACACCATATATTTT
NA	NA	TRBV29-1	TRBJ2-1	CSVSTESYNEQFF	TGCAGCGTGAGTACCGAGTCCTACAATGAGCAGTTCTTC
TRBD1	once	TRBV3-1/TRBV3-2	TRBJ1-5	CASSRTGREDQPQHF	TGTGCCAGCAGCAGGACAGGGAGAGAGGACCAGCCCCAGCATTTT
NA	NA	TRBV7-9	TRBJ1-5	CASSATEGDQPQHF	TGTGCCAGCAGCGCAACGGAGGGTGATCAGCCCCAGCATTTT
NA	NA	TRBV4-1	TRBJ2-2	CASSQDTRGRRTGELFF	TGCGCCAGCAGCCAAGATACCCGGGGAAGGCGCACCGGGGAGCTGTTTTTT
TRBD2	few	TRBV4-2	TRBJ2-2	CASSHFSGTTTGELFF	TGTGCCAGCAGCCATTTCTCCGGGACTACGACCGGGGAGCTGTTTTTT
NA	NA	TRBV2	TRBJ2-1	CASKRFAGDYNEQFF	TGTGCCAGCAAACGGTTCGCCGGGGACTACAATGAGCAGTTCTTC
NA	NA	TRBV6-2/TRBV6-3	TRBJ1-1	CASSPVEWELTEAFF	TGTGCCAGCAGCCCCGTTGAGTGGGAGCTCACTGAAGCTTTCTTT
NA	NA	TRBV7-8	TRBJ2-3	CASSLARVKGVTDTQYF	TGTGCCAGCAGCTTAGCGCGGGTGAAGGGGGTCACAGATACGCAGTATTTT
NA	NA	TRBV7-9	TRBJ1-5	CASSLGEGQPQHF	TGTGCCAGCTCATTAGGGGAGGGTCAGCCCCAGCATTTT
NA	once	TRBV7-2	TRBJ2-2	CASRKGVTGELFF	TGTGCCAGCAGGAAGGGGGTGACCGGGGAGCTGTTTTTT
TRBD2	NA	TRBV7-2	TRBJ2-2	CASSWTSGGATGELFF	TGTGCCAGCAGCTGGACTAGCGGGGGGGCCACCGGGGAGCTGTTTTTT
NA	NA	TRBV5-1	TRBJ2-5	CASSSQPGGPLQETQYF	TGCGCCAGCAGCTCACAACCCGGGGGACCCTTACAAGAGACCCAGTACTTC
NA	NA	TRBV7-2	TRBJ2-7	CASSLAGPASEQYF	TGTGCCAGCAGCTTAGCTGGTCCCGCGAGTGAGCAGTACTTC
NA	once	TRBV11-2	TRBJ1-6	CASSETANSYNSPLHF	TGTGCCAGCAGTGAGACTGCAAACTCCTATAATTCACCCCTCCACTTT
TRBD1	NA	TRBV30	TRBJ1-1	CAWSVQGQGTEAFF	TGTGCCTGGAGTGTACAGGGACAGGGCACTGAAGCTTTCTTT
NA	NA	TRBV2	TRBJ2-7	CASSAAGPILPEQYF	TGTGCCAGCAGTGCGGCAGGGCCCATCCTGCCCGAGCAGTACTTC
NA	NA	TRBV7-9	TRBJ1-1	CASSLGLTDNTEAFF	TGTGCCAGCAGCTTGGGGCTAACGGATAACACTGAAGCTTTCTTT
TRBD2	NA	TRBV28	TRBJ2-7	CASSLGTNYEQYF	TGTGCCAGCAGTTTAGGGACTAACTACGAGCAGTACTTC
TRBD1	NA	TRBV10-3	TRBJ2-7	CAISESVRTGDEQYF	TGTGCCATCAGTGAGTCGGTGCGGACAGGGGACGAGCAGTACTTC
TRBD1	NA	TRBV2	TRBJ1-2	CASVGQAYDGYTF	TGTGCCAGCGTAGGACAGGCCTATGATGGCTACACCTTC
NA	NA	TRBV5-1	TRBJ2-3	CASSLSQGTDTQYF	TGCGCCAGCAGCTTGTCTCAGGGGACAGATACGCAGTATTTT
NA	NA	TRBV11-2	TRBJ1-4	CASSSVGRINEKLFF	TGTGCCAGCAGTTCCGTGGGGCGGATTAATGAAAAACTGTTTTTT
NA	NA	TRBV4-1	TRBJ1-4	CASSQTTGTNEKLFF	TGCGCCAGCAGCCAAACTACCGGGACAAATGAAAAACTGTTTTTT
NA	NA	TRBV28	TRBJ1-2	CASSLYSQGKGYTF	TGTGCCAGCAGTTTATACAGCCAGGGTAAAGGCTACACCTTC
NA	NA	TRBV28	TRBJ2-1	CASSASLRGTYNEQFF	TGTGCCAGCAGTGCCTCCCTCCGCGGGACCTACAATGAGCAGTTCTTC
NA	few	TRBV9	TRBJ1-5	CASSGGYSNQPQHF	TGTGCCAGCAGCGGAGGGTATAGCAATCAGCCCCAGCATTTT
TRBD1	NA	TRBV28	TRBJ1-2	CASRTGTGGYGYTF	TGTGCCAGCAGAACCGGGACAGGGGGCTATGGCTACACCTTC
TRBD2	NA	TRBV28	TRBJ2-1	CASSFARGLGYNEQFF	TGTGCCAGCAGTTTCGCCCGAGGACTAGGCTACAATGAGCAGTTCTTC
TRBD1	once	TRBV5-6	TRBJ1-5	CASSLTGEDNQPQHF	TGTGCCAGCAGCTTGACAGGGGAGGATAATCAGCCCCAGCATTTT